The clone carrying this TCR beta chain was found a few times. Antigen: not known. The data were taken from a study of T-cell memory formation after mild COVID-19. Study-level background: In these data, TCR clusters were largely donor specific. Points from the study as a whole: Within pre-infection memory, some responding clones were found, suggesting cross-reactive memory joined. Mainly in CM and EM were contracting CD4+ clones; CD8+ were in EMRA. CD4/CD8 balance characterized clones contracting day 15 to 85, and CD4+ skew characterized later expanders.

CDR3 length equals 14 residues. Deletions cut 5 bases from V and 1 base from J, with 11 bases between. Germline lookup yields CDR1 MNHEY and CDR2 SVGAGI. TCRdb reprocessed the 5' RACE reads via MiXCR and lists one record per CDR3 protein. The sample carries around 300,000 distinct CDR3 sequences, over 10% recorded once. Material: PBMCs or a T cell subset sorted from them (not recorded which). The source of this sequence is a man between 18 and 35 years old who had mild COVID-19 (a few samples of this study predate the infection). Cell type and time point are not known. This sequence joins TRBV6-5 and TRBJ2-5; D may be TRBD1 (5 bases). CDR3 residues: CASSNLGLQETQYF. CDR3 coding DNA: TGTGCCAGCAGTAACCTGGGGCTCCAAGAGACCCAGTACTTC.